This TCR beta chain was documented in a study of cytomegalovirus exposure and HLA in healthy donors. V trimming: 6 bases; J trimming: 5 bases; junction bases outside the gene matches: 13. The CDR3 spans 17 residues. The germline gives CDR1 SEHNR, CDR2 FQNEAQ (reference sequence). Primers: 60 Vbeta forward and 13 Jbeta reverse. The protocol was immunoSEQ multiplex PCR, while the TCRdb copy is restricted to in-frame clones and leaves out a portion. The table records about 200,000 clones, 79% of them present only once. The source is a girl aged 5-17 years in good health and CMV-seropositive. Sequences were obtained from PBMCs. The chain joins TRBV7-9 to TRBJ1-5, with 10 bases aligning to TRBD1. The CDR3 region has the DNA TGTGCCAGCAGTTCCAGCCGGCTGGGACAGGGGTATCAGCCCCAGCATTTT. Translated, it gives CASSSSRLGQGYQPQHF.